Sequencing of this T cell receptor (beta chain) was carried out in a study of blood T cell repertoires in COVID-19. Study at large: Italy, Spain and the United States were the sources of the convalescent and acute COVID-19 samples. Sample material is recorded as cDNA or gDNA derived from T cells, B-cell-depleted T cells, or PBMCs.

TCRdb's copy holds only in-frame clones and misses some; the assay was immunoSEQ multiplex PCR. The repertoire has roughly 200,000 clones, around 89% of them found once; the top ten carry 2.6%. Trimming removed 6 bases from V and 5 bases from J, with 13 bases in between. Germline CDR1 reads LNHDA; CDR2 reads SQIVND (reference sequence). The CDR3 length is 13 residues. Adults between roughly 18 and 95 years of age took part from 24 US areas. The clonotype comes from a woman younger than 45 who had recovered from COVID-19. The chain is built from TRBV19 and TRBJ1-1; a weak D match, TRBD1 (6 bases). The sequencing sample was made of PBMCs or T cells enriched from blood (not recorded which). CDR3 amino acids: CASRPSQGTEAFF. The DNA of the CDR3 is TGTGCCAGTAGACCCTCACAGGGAACTGAAGCTTTCTTT. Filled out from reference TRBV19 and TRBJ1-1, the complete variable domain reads DGGITQSPKYLFRKEGQNVTLSCEQNLNHDAMYWYRQDPGQGLRLIYYSQIVNDFQKGDIAEGYSVSREKKESFPLTVTSAQKNPTAFYLCASRPSQGTEAFFGQGTRLTVV.